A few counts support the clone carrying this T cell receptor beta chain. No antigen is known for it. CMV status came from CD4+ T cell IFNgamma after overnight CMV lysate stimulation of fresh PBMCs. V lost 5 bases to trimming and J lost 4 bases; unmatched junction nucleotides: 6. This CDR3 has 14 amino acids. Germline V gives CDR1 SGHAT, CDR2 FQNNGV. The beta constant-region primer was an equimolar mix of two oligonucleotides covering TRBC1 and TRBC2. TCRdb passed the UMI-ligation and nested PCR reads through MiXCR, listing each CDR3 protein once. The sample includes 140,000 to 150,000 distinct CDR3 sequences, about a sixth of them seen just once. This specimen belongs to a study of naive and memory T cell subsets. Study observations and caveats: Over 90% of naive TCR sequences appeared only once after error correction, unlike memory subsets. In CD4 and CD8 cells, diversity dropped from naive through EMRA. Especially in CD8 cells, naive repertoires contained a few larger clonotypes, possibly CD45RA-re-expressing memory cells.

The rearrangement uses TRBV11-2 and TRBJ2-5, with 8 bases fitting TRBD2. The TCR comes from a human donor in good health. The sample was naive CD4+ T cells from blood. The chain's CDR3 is CASSRERGRETQYF. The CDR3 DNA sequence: TGTGCCAGCAGCCGAGAGCGGGGGCGAGAGACCCAGTACTTC.